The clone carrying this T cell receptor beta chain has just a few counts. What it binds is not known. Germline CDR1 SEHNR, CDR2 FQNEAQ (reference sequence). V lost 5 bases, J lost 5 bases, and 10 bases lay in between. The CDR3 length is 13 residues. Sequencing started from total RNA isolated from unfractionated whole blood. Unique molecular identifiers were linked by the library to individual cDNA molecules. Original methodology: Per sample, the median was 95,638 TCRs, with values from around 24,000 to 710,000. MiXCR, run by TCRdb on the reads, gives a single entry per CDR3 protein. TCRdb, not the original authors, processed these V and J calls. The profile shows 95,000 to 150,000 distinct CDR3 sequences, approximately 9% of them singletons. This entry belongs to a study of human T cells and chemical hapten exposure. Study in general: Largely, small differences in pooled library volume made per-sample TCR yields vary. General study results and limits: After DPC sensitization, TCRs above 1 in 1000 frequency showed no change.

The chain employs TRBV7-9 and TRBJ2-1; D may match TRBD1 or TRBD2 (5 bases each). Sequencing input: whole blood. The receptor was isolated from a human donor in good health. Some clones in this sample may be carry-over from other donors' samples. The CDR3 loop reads CASSPGTNNEQFF. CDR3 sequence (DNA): TGTGCCAGCAGCCCTGGGACGAACAATGAGCAGTTCTTC.